This is a list of T cell receptor beta chains from one sample in a study of blood T cells in healthy people across ages. TCRdb used MiXCR to reprocess the 5' RACE reads, holding one entry per CDR3 protein. Seen here are around 790,000 distinct CDR3 sequences, 40% to 50% observed once, and the top ten hold approximately 20%. Sequenced sample: blood. All receptors come from a man in his sixties in good health. Each CDR3 is given with its conserved first and last residue. The order of the fields is J gene, V gene, D gene, clone size, CDR3 DNA, CDR3 protein. A D gene is named only where the DNA matches it firmly. For some rows the clone size is stated as once, few or many, or as a class when expanded; others skip it.

TRBJ2-5 | TRBV5-1 | - | few | TGCGCCAGCAGCCAGATGGAAGAGACCCAGTACTTC | CASSQMEETQYF
TRBJ2-5 | TRBV4-1 | - | - | TGCGCCAGCAGCCAAGCTCTGGTGGGGGAGACCCAGTACTTC | CASSQALVGETQYF
TRBJ2-6 | TRBV11-2 | - | - | TGTGCCAGCAGCTTAGGTGACAGGTTAGGGGCCAACGTCCTGACTTTC | CASSLGDRLGANVLTF
TRBJ1-1 | TRBV10-3 | - | - | TGTGCCATCAAAAGGGCAGGGGAATTTGAAGCTTTCTTT | CAIKRAGEFEAFF
TRBJ2-7 | TRBV7-3 | TRBD1 | many | TGTGCCAGCAGCCTCGGGACAGAGAGTAACTACGAGCAGTACTTC | CASSLGTESNYEQYF
TRBJ2-7 | TRBV10-3 | - | - | TGTGCCATCAGTAAGTCGTCAGGGTACGAGCAGTACTTC | CAISKSSGYEQYF
TRBJ2-7 | TRBV4-3 | TRBD1 | - | TGCGCCAGCAGCCACGACAGGGGCCCCTACGAGCAGTACTTC | CASSHDRGPYEQYF
TRBJ2-7 | TRBV4-3 | TRBD1 | many | TGCGCCAGCAGCCAAGACCGCGCCGGGACAGGGCTTTACGAGCAGTACTTC | CASSQDRAGTGLYEQYF
TRBJ2-1 | TRBV7-2 | - | few | TGTGCCAGCAGCATGAAGGGGTCCTACAATGAGCAGTTCTTC | CASSMKGSYNEQFF
TRBJ2-5 | TRBV20-1 | - | - | TGCAGTGCTAGAGATAACCAATTTGTCCAAGAGGCCCAGTACTTC | CSARDNQFVQEAQYF
TRBJ1-2 | TRBV3-1 | - | - | TGTGCCAGCAGCCAATGGAGACGAGGGGCGAGCTATGGCTACACCTTC | CASSQWRRGASYGYTF
TRBJ1-4 | TRBV7-2 | - | few | TGTGCCAGCAGCCGGGCCCCCGGCGGGAGTGAAAAACTGTTTTTT | CASSRAPGGSEKLFF
TRBJ2-3 | TRBV25-1 | TRBD1 | - | TGTGCCAGCAGTGAAAGCCAGGGGGACAGGGGGCGCCTAGATACGCAGTATTTT | CASSESQGDRGRLDTQYF
TRBJ2-7 | TRBV7-9 | - | few | TGTGCCAGCAGCCGCGGGGACGGTGAGACCTACGAGCAGTACTTC | CASSRGDGETYEQYF
TRBJ1-5 | TRBV30 | - | - | TGTGCCTGGAGTCGTGCAGGAGCGGCCCAGCATTTT | CAWSRAGAAQHF
TRBJ2-6 | TRBV7-9 | - | - | TGTGCCAGCAGCCCGCGAATGAGGTCTGGGGCCAACGTCCTGACTTTC | CASSPRMRSGANVLTF
TRBJ1-4 | TRBV7-6 | - | few | TGTGCCAGCAGCCCCTCGACGGTTGCAACTAATGAAAAACTGTTTTTT | CASSPSTVATNEKLFF
TRBJ1-2 | TRBV20-1 | TRBD1 | - | TGCAGTGCTAGAGACAATACAGGGGGTAACTATGGCTACACCTTC | CSARDNTGGNYGYTF
TRBJ2-7 | TRBV20-1 | TRBD2 | - | TGCAGTGCGATACTAGCGGGGGGGGTTGAGCAGTACTTC | CSAILAGGVEQYF
TRBJ2-7 | TRBV9 | - | few | TGTGCCAGCATAGAGATCGGTCCCCCTACTACCGAGCAGTACTTC | CASIEIGPPTTEQYF
TRBJ2-1 | TRBV7-2 | TRBD1 | - | TGTGCCAGCAGCTTAATTCGGACAGGGTCCCACAATGAGCAGTTCTTC | CASSLIRTGSHNEQFF
TRBJ2-3 | TRBV15 | - | - | TGTGCCACCAGCCGTGGACGGTCAGATACGCAGTATTTT | CATSRGRSDTQYF
TRBJ2-7 | TRBV7-2 | TRBD1 | - | TGTGCCAGCAGTTATAGTGGGGACAGGGGATGGTGGGAGCAGTACTTC | CASSYSGDRGWWEQYF
TRBJ2-7 | TRBV5-1 | TRBD2 | - | TGCGCCAGCAGACCCGGACTAGCGGGGGGGCGCGATGAGCAGTACTTC | CASRPGLAGGRDEQYF
TRBJ2-5 | TRBV11-2 | TRBD1 | few | TGTGCCAGCAGCTTGCCTTTTGACAGGGTAAACCAAGAGACCCAGTACTTC | CASSLPFDRVNQETQYF
TRBJ2-7 | TRBV5-1 | - | few | TGCGCCAGCAGCTTTATGGATTCGGGGAAGGGCGAGCAGTACTTC | CASSFMDSGKGEQYF
TRBJ2-3 | TRBV27 | - | few | TGTGCCAGCAGTTTAATGCCCCCAGATACGCAGTATTTT | CASSLMPPDTQYF
TRBJ2-2 | TRBV2 | TRBD1 | - | TGTGCCAGCAAAGTAGGGGGACAGGGTTTCGGGGAGCTGTTTTTT | CASKVGGQGFGELFF
TRBJ2-4 | TRBV7-3 | - | - | TGTGCCAGCAGCCCAGAGGGGGGTCGAGACATTCAGTACTTC | CASSPEGGRDIQYF
TRBJ2-7 | TRBV6-1 | - | few | TGTGCCAGCAGTGAAGCGCCGGGGGGCAACTACGAGCAGTACTTC | CASSEAPGGNYEQYF
TRBJ1-1 | TRBV11-3 | TRBD1 | few | TGTGCCAGCAGCCCAGGACAGGGCGGTAACACTGAAGCTTTCTTT | CASSPGQGGNTEAFF
TRBJ1-1 | TRBV27 | - | - | TGTGCCAGCATGTCGGTGGGGACTGAAGCTTTCTTT | CASMSVGTEAFF
TRBJ2-7 | TRBV20-1 | TRBD2 | - | TGCAGTGCTTATAGCGGGGGAAGCTCCTACGAGCAGTACTTC | CSAYSGGSSYEQYF
TRBJ1-2 | TRBV5-1 | - | - | TGCGCCAGCAGCCTTTCGGGGGCCGAAACTTATAACTATGGCTACACCTTC | CASSLSGAETYNYGYTF
TRBJ1-1 | TRBV6-6 | - | few | TGTGCCAGCTCTGGGCTCGTGAACACTGAAGCTTTCTTT | CASSGLVNTEAFF
TRBJ2-7 | TRBV18 | TRBD1 | - | TGTGCCAGCTCAACCGGGACAGGGTTCCCCGAGCAGTACTTC | CASSTGTGFPEQYF
TRBJ2-7 | TRBV20-1 | - | few | TGCAGTGCGCACCGGGACGTAGGCTACGAGCAGTACTTC | CSAHRDVGYEQYF